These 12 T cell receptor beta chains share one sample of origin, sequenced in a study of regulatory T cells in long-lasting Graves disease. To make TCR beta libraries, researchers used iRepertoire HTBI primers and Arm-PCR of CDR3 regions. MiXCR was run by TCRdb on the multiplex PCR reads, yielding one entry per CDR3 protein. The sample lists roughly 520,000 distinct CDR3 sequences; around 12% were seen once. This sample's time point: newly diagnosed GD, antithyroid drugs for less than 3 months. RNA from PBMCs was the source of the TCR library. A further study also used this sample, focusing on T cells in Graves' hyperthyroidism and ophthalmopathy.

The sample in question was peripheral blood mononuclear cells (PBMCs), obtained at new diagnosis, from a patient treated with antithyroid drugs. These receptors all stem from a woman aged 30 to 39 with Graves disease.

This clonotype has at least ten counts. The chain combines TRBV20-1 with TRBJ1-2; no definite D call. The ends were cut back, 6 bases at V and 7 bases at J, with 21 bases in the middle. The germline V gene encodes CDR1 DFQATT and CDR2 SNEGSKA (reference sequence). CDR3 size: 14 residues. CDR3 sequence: CSAEASWTRGGYTF. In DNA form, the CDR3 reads TGCAGTGCCGAGGCGTCGTGGACTCGTGGTGGCTACACCTTC.

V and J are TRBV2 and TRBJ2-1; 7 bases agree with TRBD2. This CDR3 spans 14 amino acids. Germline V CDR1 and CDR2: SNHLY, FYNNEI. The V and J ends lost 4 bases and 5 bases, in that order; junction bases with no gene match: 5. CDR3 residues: CASSVLAVHNEQFF. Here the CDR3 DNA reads TGTGCCAGCAGTGTCCTAGCGGTACACAATGAGCAGTTCTTC.

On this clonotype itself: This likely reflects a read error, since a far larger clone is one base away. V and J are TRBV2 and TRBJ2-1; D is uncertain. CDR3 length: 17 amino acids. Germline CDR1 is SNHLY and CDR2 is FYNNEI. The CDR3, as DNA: TGTGCCAGCAGCTTAGATCGCGGCGGATTTATCTACAATGAGCGGTTCTTC. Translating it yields CASSLDRGGFIYNERFF.

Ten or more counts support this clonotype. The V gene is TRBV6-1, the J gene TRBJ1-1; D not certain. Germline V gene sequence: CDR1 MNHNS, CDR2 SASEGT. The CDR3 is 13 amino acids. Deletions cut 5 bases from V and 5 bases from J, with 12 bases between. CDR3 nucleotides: TGTGCCAGCAGTCCCAGGTCCGTTACTGAAGCTTTCTTT. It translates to CASSPRSVTEAFF.

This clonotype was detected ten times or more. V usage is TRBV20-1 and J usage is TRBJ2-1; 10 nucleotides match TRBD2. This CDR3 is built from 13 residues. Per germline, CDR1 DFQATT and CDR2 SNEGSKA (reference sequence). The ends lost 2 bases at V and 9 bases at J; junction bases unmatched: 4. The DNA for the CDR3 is TGCAGTGCTAGACCAAGCGGGAGGGTTGAGCAGTTCTTC. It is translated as CSARPSGRVEQFF.

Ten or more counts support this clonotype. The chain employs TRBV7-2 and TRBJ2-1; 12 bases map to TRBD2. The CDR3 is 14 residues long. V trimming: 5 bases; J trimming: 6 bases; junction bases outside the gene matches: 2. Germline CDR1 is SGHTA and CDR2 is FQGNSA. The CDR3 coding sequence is TGTGCCAGCAGCAAACTAGCGGGAGGCAATGAGCAGTTCTTC. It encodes CASSKLAGGNEQFF.

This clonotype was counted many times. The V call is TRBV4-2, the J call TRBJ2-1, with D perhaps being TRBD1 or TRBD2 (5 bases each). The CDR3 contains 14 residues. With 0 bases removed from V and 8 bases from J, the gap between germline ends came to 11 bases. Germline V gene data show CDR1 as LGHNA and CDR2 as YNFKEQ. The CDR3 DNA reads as TGTGCCAGCAGCCAAGATGGGGGTGGAGATGAGCAGTTCTTC. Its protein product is CASSQDGGGDEQFF.

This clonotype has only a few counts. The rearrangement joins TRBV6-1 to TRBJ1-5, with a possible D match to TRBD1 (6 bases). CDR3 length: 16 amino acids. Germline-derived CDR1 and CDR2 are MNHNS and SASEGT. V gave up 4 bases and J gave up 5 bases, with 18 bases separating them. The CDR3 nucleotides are TGTGCCAGCAGTGCTGGACAGCACACGGCGTATCAGCCCCAGCATTTT. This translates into CASSAGQHTAYQPQHF.

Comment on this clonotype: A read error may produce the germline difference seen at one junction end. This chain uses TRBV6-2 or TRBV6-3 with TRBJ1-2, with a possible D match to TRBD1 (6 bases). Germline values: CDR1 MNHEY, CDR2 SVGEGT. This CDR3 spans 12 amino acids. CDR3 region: CASTDSVYGCTF. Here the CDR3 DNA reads TGTGCCAGCACGGACAGCGTCTATGGCTGCACCTTC.

CDR3 sequence (DNA): TGTGCCACCAGTGATCTCGGACGGAACACAGATACGCAGTATTTT. Amino acids: CATSDLGRNTDTQYF. This chain uses TRBV24-1 with TRBJ2-3; D uncertain. Per the germline V gene, CDR1 is KGHDR and CDR2 is SFDVKD. The V gene lost 3 bases and the J gene lost 2 bases, with 11 bases spanning the gap. The CDR3 is 15 residues long.

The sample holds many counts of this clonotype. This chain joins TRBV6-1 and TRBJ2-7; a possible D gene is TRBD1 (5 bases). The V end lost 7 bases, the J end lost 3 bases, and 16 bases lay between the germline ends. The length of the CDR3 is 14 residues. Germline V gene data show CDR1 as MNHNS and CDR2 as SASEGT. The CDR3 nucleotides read TGTGCCAGCATAAACTGGCAGGGCCTCTACGAGCAGTACTTC. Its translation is CASINWQGLYEQYF.

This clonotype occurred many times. The CDR3 loop is CASRKTSGNYNEQFF. DNA for the CDR3: TGTGCCAGCAGGAAGACTAGCGGGAACTACAATGAGCAGTTCTTC. This rearrangement joins TRBV6-1 to TRBJ2-1; 11 nucleotides align to TRBD2. Germline V gene data show CDR1 as MNHNS and CDR2 as SASEGT. This CDR3 region has 15 residues. The V and J ends lost 6 bases and 3 bases, in that order; junction bases with no gene match: 4.